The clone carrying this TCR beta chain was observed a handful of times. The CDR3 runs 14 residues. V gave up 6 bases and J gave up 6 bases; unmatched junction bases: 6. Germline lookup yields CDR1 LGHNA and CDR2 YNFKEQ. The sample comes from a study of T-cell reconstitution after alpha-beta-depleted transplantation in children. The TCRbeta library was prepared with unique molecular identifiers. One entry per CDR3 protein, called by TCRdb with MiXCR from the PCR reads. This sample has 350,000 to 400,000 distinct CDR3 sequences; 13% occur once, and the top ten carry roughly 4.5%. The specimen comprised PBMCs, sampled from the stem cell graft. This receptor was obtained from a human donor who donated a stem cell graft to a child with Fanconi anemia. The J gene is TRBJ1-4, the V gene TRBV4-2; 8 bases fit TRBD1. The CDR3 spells CASSTTGGDEKLFF. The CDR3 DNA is TGTGCCAGCAGTACCACAGGGGGGGATGAAAAACTGTTTTTT.